The T cell receptor (beta chain) described here comes from a study of blood T cells in healthy people across ages. Findings of the study overall: Greater diversity and more naive CD4+ cells were seen in long-lived donors than in aged donors.

The germline V and J ends were trimmed by 3 bases and 8 bases, with 11 bases remaining between them. Germline CDR1 reads DFQATT; CDR2 reads SNEGSKA (reference sequence). This CDR3 is 12 amino acids long. This clonotype occurred a few times. Antigen unknown. Primed by a sample-barcoded 5' primer and a J-beta primer mix, a second PCR proceeded for roughly 6 to 12 cycles. Using its own MiXCR run on the 5' RACE reads, TCRdb lists one record per CDR3 protein. Seen here are about 680,000 distinct CDR3 sequences, 45% to 50% observed once, and the top ten hold roughly 34%. The rearrangement joins TRBV20-1 to TRBJ2-1; no clear D gene. The sequence derives from an older woman in good health. Sequencing was carried out using blood. Here the CDR3 reads CSASPLLDEQFF. For the CDR3, the DNA is TGCAGTGCTAGCCCCCTCCTGGATGAGCAGTTCTTC.